Below, 20 T cell receptor beta chains from the same sample are listed, as sequenced in a study of T cell responses to AZD1222 COVID-19 vaccine. Generated by immunoSEQ multiplex PCR, the TCRdb table keeps only in-frame clones and is missing some. The table shows 45,000 to 70,000 clones, with 75% to 90% occurring only once. Sequencing was performed on peripheral blood, taken on day 0 of AZD1222 vaccination. These receptors all stem from an adult in good health.

The chain joins TRBV28 to TRBJ2-5; TRBD2 agrees at 13 bases. This CDR3 has 14 residues. Trimming at V came to 5 bases and at J to 9 bases, leaving 6 bases not matched to a gene. Germline V gives CDR1 MDHEN, CDR2 SYDVKM. The CDR3 protein is CASSPTLAGGPQYF. In DNA, the CDR3 is TGTGCCAGCAGTCCCACACTAGCGGGAGGGCCCCAGTACTTC.

The rearrangement links TRBV3-1 (or the pseudogene TRBV3-2) to TRBJ2-7; D not certain. V lost 4 bases to trimming and J lost 3 bases, with 7 bases between them. The CDR3 runs to 12 residues. Germline assignment: CDR1 LGHDT and CDR2 YNNKEL (reference sequence). The CDR3 bases are TGTGCCAGCAGCCCCTCGGGCTACGAGCAGTACTTC. This codes for CASSPSGYEQYF.

The chain joins TRBV27 to TRBJ1-4, with D perhaps matching TRBD1 (5 bases). Germline loops: CDR1 MNHEY, CDR2 SMNVEV (reference sequence). The CDR3 sequence is 15 residues long. The V gene lost 7 bases and the J gene lost 8 bases, with 20 bases spanning the gap. The CDR3 coding sequence is TGTGCCAGCACCCCCTATGTAGGGGCGCGGGAAAAACTGTTTTTT. Translated, it gives CASTPYVGAREKLFF.

The V and J genes are TRBV5-1 and TRBJ2-5; no firm D call. Per germline, CDR1 SGHRS and CDR2 YFSETQ. Deletions cut 1 base from V and 5 bases from J, with 12 bases between. There are 14 residues in the CDR3. The CDR3 loop reads CASSLSSSSETQYF. For the CDR3, the DNA is TGCGCCAGCAGCTTGTCGAGTAGCTCCGAGACCCAGTACTTC.

J is TRBJ2-5 and V is TRBV5-4; D gene uncertain. Germline lookup yields CDR1 SGHNT and CDR2 YYREEE (reference sequence). The CDR3 length is 15 residues. Trimming stripped 0 bases from V and 1 base from J, with 10 bases between. CDR3 region: CASSLGGSLQETQYF. The CDR3 DNA sequence: TGTGCCAGCAGCTTGGGTGGCTCACTCCAAGAGACCCAGTACTTC.

A single count supports this clone. The chain employs TRBV29-1 and TRBJ1-2, with 7 bases identical to TRBD1. Germline V gene lookup returns CDR1 SQVTM and CDR2 ANQGSEA. CDR3 length: 14 amino acids. V dropped 5 bases and J dropped 6; count of bases not matched to a gene: 12. CDR3 nucleotides: TGCAGCGTTCAAGCCGACAGGGATCGCGATGGCTACACCTTC. Encoded protein: CSVQADRDRDGYTF.

CDR3 sequence (DNA): TGCAGCGTTGCACCTCACAGGGCATTAGACACTGAAGCTTTCTTT. Amino acids: CSVAPHRALDTEAFF. This chain uses TRBV29-1 with TRBJ1-1; the D gene is possibly TRBD1 (6 bases). The germline V and J ends were trimmed by 4 bases and 3 bases, with 18 bases remaining between them. This CDR3 spans 15 amino acids. Germline V CDR1 and CDR2: SQVTM, ANQGSEA.

This clone is medium-sized in the sample. The rearrangement links TRBV9 to TRBJ2-7, with TRBD1 identical over 12 bases. This CDR3 contains 16 residues. Germline trimming cut 6 bases from V and 6 bases from J; bases unmatched to any gene: 13. Germline V CDR1 and CDR2: SGDLS, YYNGEE. CDR3 region: CASTRAGQGAVGEQYF. The CDR3, as DNA: TGTGCCAGCACTCGAGCGGGACAGGGGGCCGTCGGCGAGCAGTACTTC.

The chain combines TRBV27 with TRBJ1-2; unclear D gene. The germline CDR1 and CDR2 sequences are MNHEY and SMNVEV (reference sequence). The CDR3 is made up of 13 amino acids. The V end was cut by 3 bases, the J end by 4 bases, with 9 bases between. The DNA of the CDR3 is TGTGCCAGCAGTTTCGAAGGCGGCTATGGCTACACCTTC. Protein: CASSFEGGYGYTF.

The chain has TRBV7-3 and TRBJ1-1; D possibly corresponds to TRBD1 (6 bases). The CDR3 extends over 15 amino acids. Trimming removed 0 bases at V and 1 base at J, with 9 bases between. Germline CDR1 SGHTA, CDR2 FQGTGA. CDR3 coding DNA: TGTGCCAGCAGCTTAACCAGGGGCCCGAACACTGAAGCTTTCTTT. Translation: CASSLTRGPNTEAFF.

This chain connects TRBV19 to TRBJ1-2; D is uncertain. There are 14 residues in the CDR3. Germline loops: CDR1 LNHDA, CDR2 SQIVND (reference sequence). Trimming removed 6 bases at V and 4 bases at J, with 15 bases between. The DNA of the CDR3 is TGTGCCAGTAGAAAGGACCCACTAACCTATGGCTACACCTTC. This gives the protein CASRKDPLTYGYTF.

The chain has TRBV7-9 and TRBJ2-7; 9 nucleotides match TRBD2. Trimming took 5 bases from V and 2 from J; bases not matched to a gene: 7. The CDR3 loop spans 15 amino acids. In germline, CDR1 is SEHNR, CDR2 FQNEAQ (reference sequence). The chain's CDR3 is CASSVSGTSPYEQYF. CDR3 in DNA: TGTGCCAGCAGCGTATCCGGGACTAGCCCCTACGAGCAGTACTTC.

This clone was observed a handful of times. The chain carries TRBV28 and TRBJ1-2, with TRBD1 identical over 7 bases. This CDR3 contains 16 residues. CDR1 is MDHEN, CDR2 SYDVKM, per germline. After removal of 1 base from V and 8 bases from J, the junction contained 13 bases not matched to a gene. CDR3 residues: CASSLSLSVTGRGYTF. The CDR3 DNA is TGTGCCAGCAGTTTATCCCTGAGCGTGACAGGGCGGGGCTACACCTTC.

The chain joins TRBV9 to TRBJ2-3; D might be TRBD1 or TRBD2, each matching 5 bases. The CDR3 has 13 amino acids. Germline assignment: CDR1 SGDLS and CDR2 YYNGEE. With 7 bases removed from V and 3 bases from J, the gap between germline ends came to 12 bases. Here the CDR3 reads CASGALVTDTQYF. The DNA for the CDR3 is TGTGCCAGCGGGGCACTAGTAACAGATACGCAGTATTTT.

This chain's CDR3 is CASSMVGLASNNEQFF. CDR3 nucleotides: TGTGCCAGTAGTATGGTCGGACTAGCGAGTAACAATGAGCAGTTCTTC. The J gene is TRBJ2-1, the V gene TRBV19, with TRBD2 matching 9 bases. CDR3 length equals 16 residues. V lost 3 bases and J lost 5; bases outside the gene matches: 8. Germline V gene lookup returns CDR1 LNHDA and CDR2 SQIVND (reference sequence).

The chain employs TRBV27 and TRBJ1-6; perhaps TRBD1 as D (6 bases). The CDR3 is 17 amino acids. Trimming removed 0 bases from V and 2 bases from J, with 11 bases in between. Germline V gene lookup returns CDR1 MNHEY and CDR2 SMNVEV (reference sequence). The CDR3 loop is CASSLSYRVAYNSPLHF. In nucleotides, the CDR3 is TGTGCCAGCAGTTTATCCTACAGGGTTGCCTATAATTCACCCCTCCACTTT.

V is TRBV6-1 and J is TRBJ1-4, with D hard to call. The CDR3 totals 15 residues. Germline CDR1 and CDR2: MNHNS and SASEGT. Trimming left V 0 bases short and J 5 bases short, with 10 bases between. The DNA of the CDR3 is TGTGCCAGCAGTGAAGCCCCCGGAGGAAATGAAAAACTGTTTTTT. It yields the protein CASSEAPGGNEKLFF.

The rearrangement joins TRBV29-1 to TRBJ1-6; D unresolved. V was pared by 6 bases and J by 6 bases, with 9 bases between. The CDR3 is 12 amino acids. The germline gives CDR1 SQVTM, CDR2 ANQGSEA. CDR3 nucleotide sequence: TGCAGCGTGAGGACTGGTAATTCACCCCTCCACTTT. Amino acids: CSVRTGNSPLHF.

This clone was seen more than once but under ten times. The chain links TRBV19 to TRBJ2-2, with D hard to call. Looked up from germline, CDR1 is LNHDA and CDR2 is SQIVND (reference sequence). The ends were cut back, 4 bases at V and 8 bases at J, with 8 bases in the middle. The CDR3 totals 12 residues. The CDR3: CASSRESGELFF. The CDR3, as DNA: TGTGCCAGTAGTAGAGAGTCGGGGGAGCTGTTTTTT.

The chain recombines TRBV25-1 with TRBJ1-1, with D perhaps TRBD1 (5 bases). Trimming took 0 bases from V and 4 from J, leaving 6 bases between them. Per germline, CDR1 MGHDK and CDR2 SYGVNS. The CDR3 sequence is 13 residues long. The CDR3 spells CASSEYRVTEAFF. Written as DNA, the CDR3 is TGTGCCAGCAGTGAATACAGGGTCACTGAAGCTTTCTTT. Full variable domain (missing parts from reference TRBV25-1 and TRBJ1-1): EADIYQTPRYLVIGTGKKITLECSQTMGHDKMYWYQQDPGMELHLIHYSYGVNSTEKGDLSSESTVSRIRTEHFPLTLESARPSHTSQYLCASSEYRVTEAFFGQGTRLTVV.